The clone carrying this T cell receptor (beta chain) was found many times. The data are from a study of human T cells and chemical hapten exposure. The overall study: Patches with 0.01% DPC went on the upper back, and the tests were read at 6 days.

V was cut by 3 bases and J by 5 bases, with 8 bases left in between. There are 12 residues in the CDR3. As to time point: patch test 2, 6 weeks after DPC sensitization. Treatment here: therapeutic diphenylcyclopropenone sensitization with weekly scalp DPC. Patch tests were applied only after blood draws. TCRdb re-derived calls from the RACE reads in MiXCR, one entry per CDR3 protein. The table includes about 96,000 distinct CDR3 sequences, about a tenth detected once. The chain carries TRBV12-3 or TRBV12-4 and TRBJ2-7; D unclear. The source of this sequence is a woman in her thirties or forties with alopecia areata. Some clones in this sample may be carry-over from other donors' samples. The source material was whole blood, sampled in connection with sensitization to the hapten diphenylcyclopropenone (DPC). The CDR3 spells CASSLSRNEQYF. The CDR3 DNA reads as TGTGCCAGCAGTTTGAGTAGGAACGAGCAGTACTTC.